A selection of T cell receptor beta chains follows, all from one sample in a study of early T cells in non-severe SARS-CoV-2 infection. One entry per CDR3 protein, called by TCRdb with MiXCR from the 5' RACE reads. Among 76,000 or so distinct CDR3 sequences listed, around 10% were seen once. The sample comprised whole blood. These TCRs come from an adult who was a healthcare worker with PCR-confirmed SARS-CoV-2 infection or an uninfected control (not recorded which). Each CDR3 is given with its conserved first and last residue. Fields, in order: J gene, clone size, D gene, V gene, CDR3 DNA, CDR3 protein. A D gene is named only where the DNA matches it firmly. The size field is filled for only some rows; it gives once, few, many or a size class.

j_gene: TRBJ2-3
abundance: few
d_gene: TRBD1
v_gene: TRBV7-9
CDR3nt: TGTGCCAGCAGTAACCAACGGGACAGGTTACCAGATACGCAGTATTTT
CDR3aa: CASSNQRDRLPDTQYF

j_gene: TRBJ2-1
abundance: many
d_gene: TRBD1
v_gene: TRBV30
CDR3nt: TGTGCCTGGAGTATGGGGGACAGTGCCTACAATGAGCAGTTCTTC
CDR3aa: CAWSMGDSAYNEQFF

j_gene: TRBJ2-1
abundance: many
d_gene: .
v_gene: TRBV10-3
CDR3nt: TGTGCCATCACCCGACAGGACAATGAGCAGTTCTTC
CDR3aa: CAITRQDNEQFF

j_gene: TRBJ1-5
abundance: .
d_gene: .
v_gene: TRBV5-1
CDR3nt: TGCGCCAGCAGCTTGGGGAGTTATAGCAATCAGCCCCAGCATTTT
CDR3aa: CASSLGSYSNQPQHF

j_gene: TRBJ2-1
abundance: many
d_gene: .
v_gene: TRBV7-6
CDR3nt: TGTGCCAGCAGCCCCCTATGGAATGAGCAGTTCTTC
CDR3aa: CASSPLWNEQFF

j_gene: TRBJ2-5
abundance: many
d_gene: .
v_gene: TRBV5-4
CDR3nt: TGTGCCAGCAGCCCAGCCCACCAAGAGACCCAGTACTTC
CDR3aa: CASSPAHQETQYF

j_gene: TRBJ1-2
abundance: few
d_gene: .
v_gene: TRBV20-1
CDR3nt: TGCAGTGCCCTGCGACCGGGGCGCCATGGCTACACCTTC
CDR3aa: CSALRPGRHGYTF

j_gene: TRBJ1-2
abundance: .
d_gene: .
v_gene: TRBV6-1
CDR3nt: TGTGCCAGCAGTGAGGGGGGGCTTAACTATGGCTACACCTTC
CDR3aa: CASSEGGLNYGYTF

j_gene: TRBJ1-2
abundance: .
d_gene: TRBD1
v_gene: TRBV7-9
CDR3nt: TGTGCCAGCAGCTTTGACAGGGGGCGCAGCTATGGCTACACCTTC
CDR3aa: CASSFDRGRSYGYTF

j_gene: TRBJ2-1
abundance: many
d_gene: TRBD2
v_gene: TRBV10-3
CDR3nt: TGTGCCATCAGGACGGGGGCTGGACTAGCGGGGATCGATGAGCAGTTCTTC
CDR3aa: CAIRTGAGLAGIDEQFF

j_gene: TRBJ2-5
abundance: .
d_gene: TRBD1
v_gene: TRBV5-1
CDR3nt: TGCGCCAGCAGGCAGGGGACAGGGCCCCTGGAGACCCAGTACTTC
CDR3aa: CASRQGTGPLETQYF

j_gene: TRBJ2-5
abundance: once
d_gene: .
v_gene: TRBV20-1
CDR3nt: TGCAGTGCTCGCCCACCGGGACTCCAAGAGACCCAGTACTTC
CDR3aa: CSARPPGLQETQYF

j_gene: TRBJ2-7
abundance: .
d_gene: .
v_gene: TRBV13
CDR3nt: TGTGCCAGCAGCTTCAAGGCGGGGGCTTACGAGCAGTACTTC
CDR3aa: CASSFKAGAYEQYF